This TCR beta chain was found in a study of regulatory T cells in long-lasting Graves disease. This clonotype was counted ten times or more. The authors built TCR beta libraries using iRepertoire HTBI primers and Arm-PCR of CDR3 regions. One entry per CDR3 protein, called by TCRdb with MiXCR from the multiplex PCR reads. The table has 500,000 or so distinct CDR3 sequences, 15% to 20% seen once; the top ten hold about 12%. The CDR3 spans 15 residues. Trimming removed 4 bases from V and 7 bases from J, with 20 bases in between. The V gene's germline CDR1 is SGHRS and CDR2 YFSETQ. Noted time point: newly diagnosed GD, antithyroid drugs for less than 3 months. Isolated PBMC RNA provided the starting material for the TCR library. The same sample was also used in a study of T cells in Graves' hyperthyroidism and ophthalmopathy. From that report: Researchers ran a first-round RT-PCR on the TCR CDR3 using the HTBI primer set.

The V gene is TRBV5-1, the J gene TRBJ2-5; no definite D call. This receptor was taken from a man between 40 and 49 years old with Graves disease. The material sequenced was peripheral blood mononuclear cells (PBMCs), taken at new diagnosis, from a patient treated with antithyroid drugs. CDR3 residues: CASSTRAALEGTQYF. Here the CDR3 DNA reads TGCGCCAGCAGCACCCGGGCCGCCCTCGAAGGGACCCAGTACTTC.